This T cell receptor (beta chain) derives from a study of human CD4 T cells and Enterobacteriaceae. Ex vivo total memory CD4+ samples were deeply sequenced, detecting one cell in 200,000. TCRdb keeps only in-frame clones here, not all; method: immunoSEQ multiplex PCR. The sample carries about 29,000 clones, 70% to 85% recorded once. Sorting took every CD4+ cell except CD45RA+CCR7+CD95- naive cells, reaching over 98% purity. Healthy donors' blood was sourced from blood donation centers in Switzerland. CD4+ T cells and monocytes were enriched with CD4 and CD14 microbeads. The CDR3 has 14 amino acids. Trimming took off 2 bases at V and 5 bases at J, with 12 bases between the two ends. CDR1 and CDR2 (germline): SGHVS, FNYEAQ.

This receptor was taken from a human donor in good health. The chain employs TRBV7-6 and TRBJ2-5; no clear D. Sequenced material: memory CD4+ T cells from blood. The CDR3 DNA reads TGTGCCAGCAGCTTATCTAGAGTAGGGGAGACCCAGTACTTC. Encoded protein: CASSLSRVGETQYF.